This T cell receptor (beta chain) is from a study of T cell clonotyping in hematopoietic cell transplantation. Findings and caveats of the study: Recipient TCR diversity dropped after transplant; expanded clonotypes rose from day 30 to 180.

About this clone: The antigen is unknown.

CDR3 length equals 14 residues. Trimming removed 7 bases from V and 0 bases from J, with 9 bases in between. Germline CDR1 and CDR2: SEHNR and FQNEAQ (reference sequence). Produced via immunoSEQ multiplex PCR; TCRdb's table is partial and in-frame only. The sample records under 9,500 clones, approximately 87% being singletons. The sequencing here drew on PBMCs, taken 180 days after allogeneic stem cell transplant. The receptor's source is a human patient who had an allogeneic stem cell transplant, so the T cells may come from the graft donor. The donor label of this sample is uncertain. Some clones in this sample may be carry-over from other donors' samples. The chain carries TRBV7-9 and TRBJ1-4; D is unresolved. CDR3 DNA: TGTGCCAGCATGCATTCACCAACTAATGAAAAACTGTTTTTT. Its protein product is CASMHSPTNEKLFF.